This T cell receptor (beta chain) was profiled in a study of T cell responses to AZD1222 COVID-19 vaccine. Points from the study as a whole: Donors skewed white British and female; clonal diversity was possibly underestimated. Reportedly, nearly half of unique spike TCRs recognized epitopes outside B.1.351/B.1.1.7 mutations.

Only in-frame clones appear in the TCRdb table, and some are missing; sequencing was by immunoSEQ multiplex PCR. This sample carries about 130,000 clones, over 75% of them seen once, and the ten largest clones take 7.6%. This clone was detected only once. Its target is not known. The sequence was obtained from an adult in good health. This material consisted of peripheral blood, taken on day 0 of AZD1222 vaccination.

CDR3: CASSIIRGSYEQYF. DNA of the CDR3: TGTGCCAGTAGTATAATCAGGGGCTCCTACGAGCAGTACTTC. This chain uses TRBV19 with TRBJ2-7; TRBD1 is a possible D gene (6 bases). The V gene's germline CDR1 is LNHDA and CDR2 SQIVND (reference sequence). V lost 2 bases, J lost 0 bases, and 8 bases lay in between. CDR3 length equals 14 residues.